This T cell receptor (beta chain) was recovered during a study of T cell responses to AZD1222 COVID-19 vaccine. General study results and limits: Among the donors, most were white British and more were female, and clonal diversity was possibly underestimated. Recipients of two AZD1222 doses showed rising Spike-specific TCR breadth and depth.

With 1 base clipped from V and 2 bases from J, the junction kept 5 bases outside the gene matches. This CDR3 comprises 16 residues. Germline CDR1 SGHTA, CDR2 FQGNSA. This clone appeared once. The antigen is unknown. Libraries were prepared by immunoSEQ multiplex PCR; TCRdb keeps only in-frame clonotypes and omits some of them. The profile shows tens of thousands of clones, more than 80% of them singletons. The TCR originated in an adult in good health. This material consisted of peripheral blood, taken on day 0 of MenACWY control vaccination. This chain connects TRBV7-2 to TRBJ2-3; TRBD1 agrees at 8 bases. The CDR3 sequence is CASSLVRTGSTDTQYF. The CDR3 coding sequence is TGTGCCAGCAGCTTAGTAAGGACAGGGTCCACAGATACGCAGTATTTT.